This T cell receptor beta chain derives from a study of B cell selection in AIRE deficiency. Study-level points and caveats: Of 3,500 to 4,000 shared Treg TCRbeta sequences, about 32% were healthy-donor-only and around 9% patient-only. Shorter CDR3s marked shared Treg sequences, biased toward few non-templated insertions. Tconv and Treg cells from AIRE-deficient patients resembled healthy donors in TCRBV usage, CDR3 length and diversity. Approximately 33% of healthy-shared Treg TCRbeta sequences appeared in patient Tconv cells.

Trimming pared 2 bases from V and 3 bases from J, leaving 2 bases between. The CDR3 length is 11 residues. Per the germline V gene, CDR1 is MNHEY and CDR2 is SMNVEV (reference sequence). The assay was immunoSEQ multiplex PCR, and TCRdb's table has in-frame clones only and misses some. The sample carries 20,000 to 25,000 clones, 95% to 98% recorded once. The sorted conventional CD4 T cells were gated as CD4+CD127+. About this clone: The antigen remains undetermined.

The source of this sequence is a human donor with AIRE deficiency. The sample taken for sequencing was conventional CD4+ T cells sorted from PBMCs. The V and J genes are TRBV27 and TRBJ2-7; D remains unclear. CDR3 nucleotide sequence: TGTGCCAGCAGTTTAGGCTACGAGCAGTACTTC. Translated, it gives CASSLGYEQYF.